Listed below are T cell receptor beta chains from one sample, sequenced in a study of blood T cell repertoires in COVID-19. The repertoire was sequenced with immunoSEQ multiplex PCR; TCRdb's copy has only in-frame clones and lacks some. The table has about 190,000 clones, approximately 73% seen once. Sequenced material: PBMCs or T cells enriched from blood (not recorded which). The receptor source for this set is a woman between 45 and 65 years old with acute COVID-19. Each CDR3 is given without its conserved first and last residue.

V gene: TRBV19; CDR3 protein: ASSPWDSPQPQH
V gene: TRBV7-9; CDR3 protein: ASSLVSGVGELF
V gene: TRBV5-1; CDR3 protein: ASSLAGGANYGYT
V gene: TRBV3-1/TRBV3-2; CDR3 protein: ASSSLRAGYT
V gene: TRBV19; CDR3 protein: ASSPYSGTGGNQPQH
V gene: TRBV18; CDR3 protein: ASSPTANNSPLH
V gene: TRBV5-8; CDR3 protein: ASSVQGGYGNQPQH
V gene: TRBV5-3; CDR3 protein: ARSLDRLEDNEQF
V gene: TRBV27; CDR3 protein: ASSLGRVQPQH
V gene: TRBV9; CDR3 protein: ASSVIQGARETQY
V gene: TRBV4-1; CDR3 protein: ASSQFPGGGRDGYT
V gene: TRBV4-2; CDR3 protein: ASSQDRAGSLRDTQY
V gene: TRBV28; CDR3 protein: ASATGATNYGYT
V gene: TRBV2; CDR3 protein: ASRGQWNTEAF
V gene: TRBV2; CDR3 protein: ASSRQGARYGYT
V gene: TRBV19; CDR3 protein: ASSIPASGGYT
V gene: TRBV9; CDR3 protein: ASSVPRGKRNTEAF
V gene: TRBV4-3; CDR3 protein: ASSQDWQTNYGYT
V gene: TRBV6-1; CDR3 protein: ASSLQGSPLH
V gene: TRBV4-1; CDR3 protein: ASSHGGTGQNYGYT
V gene: TRBV6-5; CDR3 protein: ASSYRAGGDEAF
V gene: TRBV6-5; CDR3 protein: ASTGRHTEAF
V gene: TRBV5-1; CDR3 protein: ASSLNQGLTDTQY
V gene: TRBV7-2; CDR3 protein: ASSLEEVGGAPLNEQF
V gene: TRBV19; CDR3 protein: ASKLTGGASGNTIY
V gene: TRBV5-1; CDR3 protein: ASSEGTGESNEQF
V gene: TRBV10-3; CDR3 protein: AISEPAGGKADTQY
V gene: TRBV29-1; CDR3 protein: SVLPRTGGNNYGYT
V gene: TRBV19; CDR3 protein: ASSIGAQPQH
V gene: TRBV7-9; CDR3 protein: ASSLLGDRVGNTIY
V gene: TRBV7-9; CDR3 protein: ASSPGLAVYNEQF
V gene: TRBV4-1; CDR3 protein: ASSQGRGGDAETQY